The 6 T cell receptor beta chains presented below share a single source sample, sequenced in a study of cytomegalovirus exposure and HLA in healthy donors. The PCR was carried out with 60 Vbeta primers and 13 Jbeta primers. Data came from immunoSEQ multiplex PCR; TCRdb stores just in-frame clones and leaves some out. The data contain 100,000 to 150,000 clones, about 85% of them singletons. Sequenced input: PBMCs. These receptors came from a young man in good health and CMV-seropositive.

The CDR3 DNA follows: TGTGCCACCAGCTCAAATGAGGGGGCAAAGAACACTGAAGCTTTCTTT. Translating gives CATSSNEGAKNTEAFF. The J gene is TRBJ1-1, the V gene TRBV15, with 7 bases identical to TRBD1. CDR3 length: 16 residues. Germline trimming cut 5 bases from V and 1 base from J; bases unmatched to any gene: 10. CDR1 is LNHNV and CDR2 is YYDKDF in the germline V gene (reference sequence).

This rearrangement joins TRBV12-5 to TRBJ1-5, with D tentatively TRBD1 (6 bases). The CDR3 covers 17 residues. Germline CDR1 reads LGHNT; CDR2 reads FRNRAP. Between the trimmed V and J ends, which lost 3 bases and 5 bases, there was a span of 20 bases. The DNA for the CDR3 is TGTGCTAGTGGTTTTTACCCGTCGACCCAGGGGTATCAGCCCCAGCATTTT. Amino acid sequence: CASGFYPSTQGYQPQHF. The full variable domain, rest sourced from reference TRBV12-5 and TRBJ1-5, is DARVTQTPRHKVTEMGQEVTMRCQPILGHNTVFWYRQTMMQGLELLAYFRNRAPLDDSGMPKDRFSAEMPDATLATLKIQPSEPRDSAVYFCASGFYPSTQGYQPQHFGDGTRLSIL.

This chain joins TRBV14 and TRBJ2-3, with D perhaps matching TRBD1 (6 bases). Germline CDR1 and CDR2: SGHDN and FVKESK. V gave up 2 bases and J gave up 8 bases, with 17 bases separating them. CDR3 size: 15 residues. CDR3 loop: CASSQTGFTGRTQYF. The CDR3, as DNA: TGTGCCAGCAGCCAAACAGGGTTTACAGGGCGTACGCAGTATTTT.

This clone was observed a single time. This chain uses TRBV14 with TRBJ1-5; possibly TRBD1 for D (6 bases). Per germline, CDR1 SGHDN and CDR2 FVKESK. Trimming removed 10 bases from V and 2 bases from J, with 12 bases in between. The CDR3 length is 13 residues. The CDR3 nucleotides are TGTGCCACCTCCGAGGGGGGCAATCAGCCCCAGCATTTT. Translation: CATSEGGNQPQHF.

This chain connects TRBV30 to TRBJ2-1; TRBD2 matches at 9 bases. The CDR3 runs 14 residues. Germline CDR1 is GTSNPN and CDR2 is SVGIG (reference sequence). Losses at the gene ends were 3 bases for V and 2 bases for J; bases not matched to a gene: 2. CDR3 sequence: CAWRAGGPYNEQFF. The CDR3 nucleotides are TGTGCCTGGAGGGCGGGAGGGCCCTACAATGAGCAGTTCTTC.

This chain joins TRBV9 and TRBJ2-1, with D tentatively TRBD2 (7 bases). From germline, CDR1 is SGDLS and CDR2 YYNGEE. Deletions cut 3 bases from V and 4 bases from J, with 11 bases between. This CDR3 region has 14 residues. CDR3 in DNA: TGTGCCAGCAGCGGAGGGGGAGGGTACAATGAGCAGTTCTTC. Translated: CASSGGGGYNEQFF.